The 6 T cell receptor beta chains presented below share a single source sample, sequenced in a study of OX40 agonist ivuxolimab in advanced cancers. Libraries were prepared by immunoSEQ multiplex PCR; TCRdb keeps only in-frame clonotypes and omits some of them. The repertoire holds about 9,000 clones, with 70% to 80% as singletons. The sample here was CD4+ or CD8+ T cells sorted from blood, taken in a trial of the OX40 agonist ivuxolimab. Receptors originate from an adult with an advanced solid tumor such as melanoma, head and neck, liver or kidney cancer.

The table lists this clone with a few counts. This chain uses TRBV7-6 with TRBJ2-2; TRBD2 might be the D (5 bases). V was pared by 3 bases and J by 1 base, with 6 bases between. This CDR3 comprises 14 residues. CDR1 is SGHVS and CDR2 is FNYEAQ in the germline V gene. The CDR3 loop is CASSFGLNTGELFF. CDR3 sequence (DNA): TGTGCCAGCAGCTTCGGACTGAACACCGGGGAGCTGTTTTTT.

CDR3 DNA: TGTGCCAGCAGCCAAGAGTTTATTAGTGGGGGTCTGACCGGGGAGCTGTTTTTT. Protein sequence: CASSQEFISGGLTGELFF. J is TRBJ2-2 and V is TRBV4-2; D is possibly TRBD1 or TRBD2 (5 bases each). Germline assignment: CDR1 LGHNA and CDR2 YNFKEQ. The CDR3 contains 18 residues. V lost 0 bases and J lost 5, with 19 bases in between.

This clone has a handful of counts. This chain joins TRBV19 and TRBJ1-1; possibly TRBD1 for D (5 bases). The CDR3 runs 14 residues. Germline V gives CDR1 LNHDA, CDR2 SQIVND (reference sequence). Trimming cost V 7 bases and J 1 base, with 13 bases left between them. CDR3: CASIPGDGNTEAFF. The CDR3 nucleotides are TGTGCCAGTATCCCCGGGGACGGGAACACTGAAGCTTTCTTT. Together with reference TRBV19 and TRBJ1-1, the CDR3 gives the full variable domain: DGGITQSPKYLFRKEGQNVTLSCEQNLNHDAMYWYRQDPGQGLRLIYYSQIVNDFQKGDIAEGYSVSREKKESFPLTVTSAQKNPTAFYLCASIPGDGNTEAFFGQGTRLTVV.

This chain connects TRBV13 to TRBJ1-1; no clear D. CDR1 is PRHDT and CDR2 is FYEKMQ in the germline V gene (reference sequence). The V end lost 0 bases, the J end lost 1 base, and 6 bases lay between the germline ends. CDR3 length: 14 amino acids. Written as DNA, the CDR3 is TGTGCCAGCAGCTTAGGCGGTGGGAACACTGAAGCTTTCTTT. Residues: CASSLGGGNTEAFF. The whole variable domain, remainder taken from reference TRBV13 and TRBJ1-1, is AAGVIQSPRHLIKEKRETATLKCYPIPRHDTVYWYQQGPGQDPQFLISFYEKMQSDKGSIPDRFSAQQFSDYHSELNMSSLELGDSALYFCASSLGGGNTEAFFGQGTRLTVV.

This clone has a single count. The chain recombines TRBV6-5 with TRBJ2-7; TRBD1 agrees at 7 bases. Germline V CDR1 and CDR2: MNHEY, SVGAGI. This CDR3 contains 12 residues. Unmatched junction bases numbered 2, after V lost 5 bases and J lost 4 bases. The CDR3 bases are TGTGCCAGCAGTCCGGGACAGTACGAGCAGTACTTC. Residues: CASSPGQYEQYF.

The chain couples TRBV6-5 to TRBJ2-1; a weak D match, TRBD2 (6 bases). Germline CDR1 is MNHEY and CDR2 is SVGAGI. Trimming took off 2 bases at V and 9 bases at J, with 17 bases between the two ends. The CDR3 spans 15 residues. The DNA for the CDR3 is TGTGCCAGCAGTTACGAAGGGTCTAGCGTCAGTGAGCAGTTCTTC. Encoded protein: CASSYEGSSVSEQFF.